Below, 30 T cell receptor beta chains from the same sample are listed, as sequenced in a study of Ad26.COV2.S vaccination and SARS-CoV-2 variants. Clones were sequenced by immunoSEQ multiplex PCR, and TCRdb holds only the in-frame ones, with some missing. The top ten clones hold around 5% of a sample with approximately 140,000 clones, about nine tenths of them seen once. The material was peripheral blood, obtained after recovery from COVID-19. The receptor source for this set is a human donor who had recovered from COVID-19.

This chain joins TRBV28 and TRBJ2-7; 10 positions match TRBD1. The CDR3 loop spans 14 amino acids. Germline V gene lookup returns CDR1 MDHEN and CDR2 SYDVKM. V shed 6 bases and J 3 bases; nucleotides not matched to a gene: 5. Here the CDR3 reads CASRGTGEGYEQYF. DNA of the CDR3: TGTGCCAGCAGAGGGACAGGGGAGGGCTACGAGCAGTACTTC.

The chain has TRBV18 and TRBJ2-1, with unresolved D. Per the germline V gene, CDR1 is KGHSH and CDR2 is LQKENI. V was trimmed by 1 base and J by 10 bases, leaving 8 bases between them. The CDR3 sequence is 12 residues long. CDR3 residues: CASSPQAQEQFF. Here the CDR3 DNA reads TGTGCCAGCTCACCACAAGCTCAAGAGCAGTTCTTC.

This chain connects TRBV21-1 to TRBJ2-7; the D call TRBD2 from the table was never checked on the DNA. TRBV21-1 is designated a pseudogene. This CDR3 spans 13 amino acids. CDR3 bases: TGTGCCAGCAGCCTCCGGGTCCGGAACGAGCAGTACTTC. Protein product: CASSLRVRNEQYF.

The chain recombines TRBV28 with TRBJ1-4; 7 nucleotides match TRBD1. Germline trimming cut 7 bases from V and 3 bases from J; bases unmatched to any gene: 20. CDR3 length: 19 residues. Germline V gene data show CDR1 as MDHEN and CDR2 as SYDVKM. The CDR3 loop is CASTGSQGVIPSANEKLFF. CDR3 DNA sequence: TGTGCCAGCACCGGGAGTCAGGGGGTTATTCCTTCGGCTAATGAAAAACTGTTTTTT.

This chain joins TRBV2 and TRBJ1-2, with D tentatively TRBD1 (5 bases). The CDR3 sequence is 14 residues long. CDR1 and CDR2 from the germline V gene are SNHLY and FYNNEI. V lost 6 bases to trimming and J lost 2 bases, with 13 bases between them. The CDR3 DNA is TGTGCCAGCAGCTTCCGGGACGGGAACTATGGCTACACCTTC. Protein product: CASSFRDGNYGYTF.

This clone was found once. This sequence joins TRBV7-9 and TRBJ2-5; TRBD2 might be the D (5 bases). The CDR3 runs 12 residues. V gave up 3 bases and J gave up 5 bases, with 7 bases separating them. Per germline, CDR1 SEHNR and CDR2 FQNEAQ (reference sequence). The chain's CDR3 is CASSFGGETQYF. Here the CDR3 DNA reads TGTGCCAGCAGCTTCGGAGGCGAGACCCAGTACTTC. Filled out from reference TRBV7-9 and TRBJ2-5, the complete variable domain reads DTGVSQNPRHKITKRGQNVTFRCDPISEHNRLYWYRQTLGQGPEFLTYFQNEAQLEKSRLLSDRFSAERPKGSFSTLEIQRTEQGDSAMYLCASSFGGETQYFGPGTRLLVL.

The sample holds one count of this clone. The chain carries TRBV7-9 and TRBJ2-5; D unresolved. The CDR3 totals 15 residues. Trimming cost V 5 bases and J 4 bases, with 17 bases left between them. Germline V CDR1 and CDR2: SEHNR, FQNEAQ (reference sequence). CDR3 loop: CASSLDGRTGETQYF. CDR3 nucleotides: TGTGCCAGCAGCCTCGACGGGCGGACGGGAGAGACCCAGTACTTC.

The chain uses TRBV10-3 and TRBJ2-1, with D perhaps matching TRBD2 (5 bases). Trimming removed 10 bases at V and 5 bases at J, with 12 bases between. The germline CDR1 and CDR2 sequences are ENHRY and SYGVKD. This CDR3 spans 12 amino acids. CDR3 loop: CATRERDNEQFF. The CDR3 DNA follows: TGTGCCACCAGAGAGAGGGACAATGAGCAGTTCTTC.

DNA of the CDR3: TGCGCCACCAGGACGGCGTCCCAAGAGACCCAGTACTTC. Translating gives CATRTASQETQYF. The V call is TRBV5-1, the J call TRBJ2-5, with D hard to call. CDR1 is SGHRS, CDR2 YFSETQ, per germline. This CDR3 contains 13 residues. The V end was cut by 9 bases, the J end by 1 base, with 13 bases between.

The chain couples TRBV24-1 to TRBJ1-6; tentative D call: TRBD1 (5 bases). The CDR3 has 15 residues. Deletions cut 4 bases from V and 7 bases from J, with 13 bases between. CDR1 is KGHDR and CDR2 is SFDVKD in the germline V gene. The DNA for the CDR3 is TGTGCCACCAGTGAAAACGGGACCCCAAATTCACCCCTCCACTTT. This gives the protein CATSENGTPNSPLHF.

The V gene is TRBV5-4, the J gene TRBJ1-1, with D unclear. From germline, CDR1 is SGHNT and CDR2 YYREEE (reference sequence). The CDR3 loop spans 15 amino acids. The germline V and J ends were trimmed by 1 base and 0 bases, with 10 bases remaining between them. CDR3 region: CASSLIGHMNTEAFF. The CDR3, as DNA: TGTGCCAGCAGCTTGATTGGGCACATGAACACTGAAGCTTTCTTT.

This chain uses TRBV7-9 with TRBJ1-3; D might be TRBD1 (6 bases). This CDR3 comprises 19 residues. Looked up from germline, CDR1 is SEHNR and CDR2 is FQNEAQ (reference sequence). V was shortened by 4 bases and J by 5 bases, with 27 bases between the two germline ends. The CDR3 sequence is CASSSILASIVGARNTIYF. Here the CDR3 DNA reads TGTGCCAGCAGCTCTATTCTTGCCTCAATCGTGGGGGCTAGAAACACCATATATTTT. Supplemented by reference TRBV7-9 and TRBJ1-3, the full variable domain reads DTGVSQNPRHKITKRGQNVTFRCDPISEHNRLYWYRQTLGQGPEFLTYFQNEAQLEKSRLLSDRFSAERPKGSFSTLEIQRTEQGDSAMYLCASSSILASIVGARNTIYFGEGSWLTVV.

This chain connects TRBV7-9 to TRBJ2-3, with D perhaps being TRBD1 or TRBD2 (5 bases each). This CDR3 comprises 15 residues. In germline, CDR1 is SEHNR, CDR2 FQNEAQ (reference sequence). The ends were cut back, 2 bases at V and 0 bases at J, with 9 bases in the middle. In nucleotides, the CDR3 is TGTGCCAGCAGCTTAACGGGGCTTAGCACAGATACGCAGTATTTT. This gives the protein CASSLTGLSTDTQYF.

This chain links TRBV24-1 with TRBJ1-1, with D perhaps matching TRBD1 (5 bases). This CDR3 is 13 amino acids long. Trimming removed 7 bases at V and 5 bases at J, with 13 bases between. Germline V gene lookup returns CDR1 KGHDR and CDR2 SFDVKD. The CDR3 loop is CATRSPGRTEAFF. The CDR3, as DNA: TGTGCCACCAGAAGTCCAGGGAGAACTGAAGCTTTCTTT.

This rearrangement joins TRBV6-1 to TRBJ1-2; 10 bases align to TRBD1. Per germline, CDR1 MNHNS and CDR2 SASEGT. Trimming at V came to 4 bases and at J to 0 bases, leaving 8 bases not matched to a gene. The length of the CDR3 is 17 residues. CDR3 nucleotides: TGTGCCAGCAGTGGACAGGGGGCCTCATTCCCTAACTATGGCTACACCTTC. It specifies CASSGQGASFPNYGYTF.

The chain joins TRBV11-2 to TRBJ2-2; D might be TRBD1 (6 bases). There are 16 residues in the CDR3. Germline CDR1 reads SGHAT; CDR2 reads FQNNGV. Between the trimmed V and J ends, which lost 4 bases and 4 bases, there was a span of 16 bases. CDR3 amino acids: CASSSGQSFVTGELFF. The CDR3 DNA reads TGTGCCAGCAGCTCAGGACAGTCTTTTGTCACCGGGGAGCTGTTTTTT.

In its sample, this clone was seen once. The CDR3 loop reads CSVERGNEQFF. CDR3 DNA: TGCAGCGTTGAAAGGGGGAATGAGCAGTTCTTC. The rearrangement joins TRBV29-1 to TRBJ2-1, with D possibly being TRBD1 (6 bases). Trimming removed 2 bases from V and 7 bases from J, with 6 bases in between. CDR1 and CDR2 (germline): SQVTM, ANQGSEA. The CDR3 is made up of 11 amino acids.

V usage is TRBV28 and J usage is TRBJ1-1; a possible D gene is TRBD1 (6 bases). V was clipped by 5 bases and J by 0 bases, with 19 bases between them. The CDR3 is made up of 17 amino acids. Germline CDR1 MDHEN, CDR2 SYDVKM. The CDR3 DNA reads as TGTGCCAGCAGTACGGACAGCCACTACCTATTGAACACTGAAGCTTTCTTT. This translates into CASSTDSHYLLNTEAFF. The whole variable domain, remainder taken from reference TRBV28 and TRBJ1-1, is DVKVTQSSRYLVKRTGEKVFLECVQDMDHENMFWYRQDPGLGLRLIYFSYDVKMKEKGDIPEGYSVSREKKERFSLILESASTNQTSMYLCASSTDSHYLLNTEAFFGQGTRLTVV.

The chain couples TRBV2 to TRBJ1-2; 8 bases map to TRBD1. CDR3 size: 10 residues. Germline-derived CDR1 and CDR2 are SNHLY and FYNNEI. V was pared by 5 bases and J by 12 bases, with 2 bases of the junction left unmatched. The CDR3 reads CASSRTGNTF. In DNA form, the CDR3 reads TGTGCCAGCAGTAGGACAGGGAACACCTTC.

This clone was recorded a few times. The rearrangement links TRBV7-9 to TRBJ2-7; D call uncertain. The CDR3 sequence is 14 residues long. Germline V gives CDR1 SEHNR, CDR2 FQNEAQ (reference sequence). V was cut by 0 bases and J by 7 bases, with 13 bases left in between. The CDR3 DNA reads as TGTGCCAGCAGCTTAGCGCTTGTGGGCACAGAGCAGTACTTC. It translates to CASSLALVGTEQYF.

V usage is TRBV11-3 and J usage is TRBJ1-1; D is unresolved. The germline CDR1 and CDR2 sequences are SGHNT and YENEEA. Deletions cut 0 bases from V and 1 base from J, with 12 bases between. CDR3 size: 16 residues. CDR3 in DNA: TGTGCCAGCAGCTTAGATGGGCGGGAGGGGAACACTGAAGCTTTCTTT. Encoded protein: CASSLDGREGNTEAFF.

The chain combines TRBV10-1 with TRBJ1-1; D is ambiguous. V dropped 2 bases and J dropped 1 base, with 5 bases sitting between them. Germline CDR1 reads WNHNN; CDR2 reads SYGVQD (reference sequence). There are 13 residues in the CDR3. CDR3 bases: TGCGCCAGCAGTGAGGCGGGGAACACTGAAGCTTTCTTT. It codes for CASSEAGNTEAFF.

CDR3 residues: CASSSRWGVSYNEQFF. CDR3 DNA: TGCGCCAGCAGCTCTAGGTGGGGGGTCTCCTACAATGAGCAGTTCTTC. This chain joins TRBV5-1 and TRBJ2-1; D might be TRBD2 (6 bases). Trimming cost V 3 bases and J 0 bases, with 13 bases left between them. CDR3 size: 16 residues. Per the germline V gene, CDR1 is SGHRS and CDR2 is YFSETQ.

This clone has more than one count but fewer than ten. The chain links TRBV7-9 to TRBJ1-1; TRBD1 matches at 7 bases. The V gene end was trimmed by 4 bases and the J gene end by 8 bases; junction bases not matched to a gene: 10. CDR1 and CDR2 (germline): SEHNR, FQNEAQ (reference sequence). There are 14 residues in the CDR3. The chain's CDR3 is CASSSFPRDREAFF. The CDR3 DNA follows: TGTGCCAGCAGCTCCTTCCCTCGGGACAGAGAAGCTTTCTTT.

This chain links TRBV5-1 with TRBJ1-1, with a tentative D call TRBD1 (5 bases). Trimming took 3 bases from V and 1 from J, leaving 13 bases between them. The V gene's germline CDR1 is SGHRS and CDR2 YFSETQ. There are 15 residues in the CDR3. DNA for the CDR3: TGCGCCAGCAGCTCGACCGGGACGAGGAACACTGAAGCTTTCTTT. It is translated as CASSSTGTRNTEAFF.

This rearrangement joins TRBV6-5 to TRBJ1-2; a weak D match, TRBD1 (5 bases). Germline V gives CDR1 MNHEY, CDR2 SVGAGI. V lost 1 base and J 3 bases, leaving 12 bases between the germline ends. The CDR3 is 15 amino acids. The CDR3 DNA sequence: TGTGCCAGCAGTTACTACAGTCAGGGCCACTATGGCTACACCTTC. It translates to CASSYYSQGHYGYTF.

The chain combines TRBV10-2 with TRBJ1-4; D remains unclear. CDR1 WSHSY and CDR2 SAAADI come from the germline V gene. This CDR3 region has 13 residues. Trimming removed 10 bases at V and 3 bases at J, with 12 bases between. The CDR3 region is CATRTEPNEKLFF. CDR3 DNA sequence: TGCGCCACCCGGACCGAACCTAATGAAAAACTGTTTTTT.

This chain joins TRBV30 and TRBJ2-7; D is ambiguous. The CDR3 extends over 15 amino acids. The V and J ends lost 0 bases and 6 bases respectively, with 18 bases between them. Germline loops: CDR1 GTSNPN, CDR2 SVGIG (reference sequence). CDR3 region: CAWSVRSGQVGEQYF. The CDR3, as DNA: TGTGCCTGGAGTGTACGCTCTGGGCAGGTCGGCGAGCAGTACTTC.

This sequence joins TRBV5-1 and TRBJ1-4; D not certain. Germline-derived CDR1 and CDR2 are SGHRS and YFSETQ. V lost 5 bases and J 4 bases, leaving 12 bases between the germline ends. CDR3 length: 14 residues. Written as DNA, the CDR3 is TGCGCCAGCAGACCTGGCGGACTTAATGAAAAACTGTTTTTT. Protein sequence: CASRPGGLNEKLFF.

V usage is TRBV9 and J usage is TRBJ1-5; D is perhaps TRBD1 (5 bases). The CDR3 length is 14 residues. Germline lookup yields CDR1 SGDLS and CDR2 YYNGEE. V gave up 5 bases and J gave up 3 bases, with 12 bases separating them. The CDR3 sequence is CASSAGPINQPQHF. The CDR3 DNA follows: TGTGCCAGCAGTGCAGGGCCTATCAATCAGCCCCAGCATTTT.